This entry features one T cell receptor (beta chain) sequence. This record belongs to a study of blood T cell repertoires in COVID-19. Study context: COVID-19 samples from acute and convalescent phases originated in the United States, Italy and Spain. T cells, B-cell-depleted T cells, or PBMCs supplied cDNA or gDNA.

Authors' methods: Researchers report that nucleated cell counts were estimated from reference gene primer amplification. The protocol was immunoSEQ multiplex PCR, while the TCRdb copy is restricted to in-frame clones and leaves out a portion. V and J calls and clone size are those listed in that table; D and trimming were worked out from the DNA. Among a few hundred thousand clones listed, more than 75% were seen once. Germline V gene data show CDR1 as SGHTA and CDR2 as FQGTGA. V was pared by 2 bases and J by 8 bases, with 18 bases between. The CDR3 is 15 residues long. What was sequenced was peripheral blood. This clonotype originated in a woman aged 50 to 60 with acute or convalescent COVID-19. V gene TRBV7-3 combines with J gene TRBJ1-2, with a weak D call TRBD1 (5 bases). CDR3 coding DNA: TGTGCCAGCAGCTTATCGGCGGACACCTTAGAGGGCTACACCTTC. Its translation is CASSLSADTLEGYTF.